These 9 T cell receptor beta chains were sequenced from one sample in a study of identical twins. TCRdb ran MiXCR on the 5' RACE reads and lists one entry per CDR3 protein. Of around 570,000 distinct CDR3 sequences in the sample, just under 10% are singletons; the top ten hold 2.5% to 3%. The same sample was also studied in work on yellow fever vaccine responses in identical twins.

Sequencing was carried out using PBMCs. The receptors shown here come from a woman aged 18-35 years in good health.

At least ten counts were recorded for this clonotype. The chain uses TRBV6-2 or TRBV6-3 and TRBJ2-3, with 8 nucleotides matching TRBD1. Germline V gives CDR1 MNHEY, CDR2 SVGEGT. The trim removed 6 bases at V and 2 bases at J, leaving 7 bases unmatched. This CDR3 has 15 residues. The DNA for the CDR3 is TGTGCCAGCAGCTCCCCCCAGGGGGCCACAGATACGCAGTATTTT. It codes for CASSSPQGATDTQYF.

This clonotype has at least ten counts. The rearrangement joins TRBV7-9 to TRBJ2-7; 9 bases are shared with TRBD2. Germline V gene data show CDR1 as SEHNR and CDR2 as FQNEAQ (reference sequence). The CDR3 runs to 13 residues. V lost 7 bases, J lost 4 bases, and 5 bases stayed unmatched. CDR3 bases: TGTGCCAGCAACAGACTAGCGGAGTACGAGCAGTACTTC. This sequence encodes CASNRLAEYEQYF. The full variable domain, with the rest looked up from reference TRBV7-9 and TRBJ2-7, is DTGVSQNPRHKITKRGQNVTFRCDPISEHNRLYWYRQTLGQGPEFLTYFQNEAQLEKSRLLSDRFSAERPKGSFSTLEIQRTEQGDSAMYLCASNRLAEYEQYFGPGTRLTVT.

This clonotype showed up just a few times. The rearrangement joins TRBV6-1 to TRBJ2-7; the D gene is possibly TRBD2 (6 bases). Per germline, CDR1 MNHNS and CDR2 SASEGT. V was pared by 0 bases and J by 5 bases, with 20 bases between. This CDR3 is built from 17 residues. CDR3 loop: CASSEAYGGTKKNEQYF. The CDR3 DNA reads TGTGCCAGCAGTGAAGCATACGGGGGAACTAAAAAAAACGAGCAGTACTTC.

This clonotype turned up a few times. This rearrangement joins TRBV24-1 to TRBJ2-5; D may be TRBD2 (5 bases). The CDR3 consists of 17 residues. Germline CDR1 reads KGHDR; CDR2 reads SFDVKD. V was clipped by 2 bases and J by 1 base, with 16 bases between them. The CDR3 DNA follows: TGTGCCACCAGTGATTCCCTCGAGCCTAGCAGCCAAGAGACCCAGTACTTC. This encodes CATSDSLEPSSQETQYF.

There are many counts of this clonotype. This CDR3 is CASSYTNEQFF. The CDR3 DNA reads as TGTGCCAGCAGTTACACAAATGAGCAGTTCTTC. The genes are TRBV6-6 and TRBJ2-1; the D is unclear. The CDR3 totals 11 residues. V dropped 2 bases and J dropped 7 bases, with 3 bases sitting between them. CDR1 is MNHNY, CDR2 SVGAGI, per germline (reference sequence).

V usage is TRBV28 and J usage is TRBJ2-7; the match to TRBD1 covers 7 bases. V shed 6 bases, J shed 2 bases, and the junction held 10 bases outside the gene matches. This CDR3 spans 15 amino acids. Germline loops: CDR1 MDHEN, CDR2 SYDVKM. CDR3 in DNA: TGTGCCAGCAGGTCACCTGGGGACAGCCCCTACGAGCAGTACTTC. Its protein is CASRSPGDSPYEQYF.

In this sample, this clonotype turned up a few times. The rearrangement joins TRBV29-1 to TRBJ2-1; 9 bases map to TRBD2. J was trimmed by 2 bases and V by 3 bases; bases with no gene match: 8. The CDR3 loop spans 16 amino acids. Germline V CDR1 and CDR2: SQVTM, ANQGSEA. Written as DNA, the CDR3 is TGCAGCGTTGATGGTAGCGGGAGCCCCCCCTACAATGAGCAGTTCTTC. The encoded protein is CSVDGSGSPPYNEQFF.

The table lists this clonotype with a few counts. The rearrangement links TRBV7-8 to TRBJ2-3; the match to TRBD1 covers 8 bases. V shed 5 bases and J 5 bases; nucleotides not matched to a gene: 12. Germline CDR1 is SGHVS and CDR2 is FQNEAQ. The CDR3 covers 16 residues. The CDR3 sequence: CASSQRVTGVGDTQYF. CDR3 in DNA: TGTGCCAGCAGCCAACGCGTGACAGGGGTCGGAGATACGCAGTATTTT. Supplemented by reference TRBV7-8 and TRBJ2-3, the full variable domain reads GAGVSQSPRYKVAKRGQDVALRCDPISGHVSLFWYQQALGQGPEFLTYFQNEAQLDKSGLPSDRFFAERPEGSVSTLKIQRTQQEDSAVYLCASSQRVTGVGDTQYFGPGTRLTVL.

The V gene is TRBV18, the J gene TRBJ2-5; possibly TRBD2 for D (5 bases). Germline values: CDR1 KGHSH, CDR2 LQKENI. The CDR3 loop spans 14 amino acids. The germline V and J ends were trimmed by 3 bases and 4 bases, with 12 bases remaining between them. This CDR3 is CASSPTRRGETQYF. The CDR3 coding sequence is TGTGCCAGCTCACCTACTAGGCGAGGAGAGACCCAGTACTTC.